This note documents a single T cell receptor (beta chain) sequence. CDR3 length: 16 amino acids. CDR1 is SEHNR, CDR2 FQNEAQ, per germline (reference sequence). Trimming shortened V by 1 base and J by 0 bases, and 10 bases separated the two germline ends. Original data processing: The assay estimated nucleated cells by amplifying reference gene primers. Profiling relied on immunoSEQ multiplex PCR, and the TCRdb table lists in-frame clones only, not all of them. The V and J calls and clone size are taken from that table; D and trimming were inferred from the DNA. The sample holds about 130,000 clones, roughly 85% seen once. This entry comes from a study of blood T cell repertoires in COVID-19. All enrollees were about 18 to 89 years old and from 24 US areas.

The TCR was taken from a man aged 50 to 59 who had recovered from COVID-19. The chain has TRBV7-9 and TRBJ1-3; D not resolved. Sequenced: PBMCs or T cells enriched from blood (not recorded which). The CDR3 DNA follows: TGTGCCAGCAGCTTAGTGGAGGGCCCCTCTGGAAACACCATATATTTT. It encodes CASSLVEGPSGNTIYF.